The next 14 T cell receptor beta chains were all read from a single sample in a study of CD8 T cells in Susac syndrome. RNA amounts of roughly 0.5 to 1 ug underwent reverse transcription with random hexamers. TCRdb ran MiXCR on the immunoSEQ multiplex PCR reads and lists one entry per CDR3 protein. The table has more than 150,000 distinct CDR3 sequences, roughly nine tenths seen once. The sequenced sample consisted of CD4+ T cells from PBMCs. These receptors came from a human donor in good health.

CDR3 bases: TGCAGTGCTAGCCCCGGGAGGGCCGGGGAGACCCAGTACTTC. This sequence encodes CSASPGRAGETQYF. The chain employs TRBV20-1 and TRBJ2-5; TRBD2 aligns across 8 bases. CDR1 is DFQATT, CDR2 SNEGSKA, per germline (reference sequence). The CDR3 is made up of 14 amino acids. The ends lost 3 bases at V and 5 bases at J; junction bases unmatched: 8.

The V and J genes are TRBV18 and TRBJ2-6; D gene ambiguous. V was cut by 3 bases and J by 0 bases, with 12 bases left in between. In germline, CDR1 is KGHSH, CDR2 LQKENI. This CDR3 is 17 amino acids long. CDR3 bases: TGTGCCAGCTCACCTCGGCCCCAGAGCTCTGGGGCCAACGTCCTGACTTTC. Translated: CASSPRPQSSGANVLTF.

The gene calls are TRBV18 and TRBJ2-1, with 8 positions matching TRBD1. This CDR3 has 18 amino acids. The germline V gene has CDR1 KGHSH and CDR2 LQKENI. The V segment lost 4 bases and the J segment 0 bases; nucleotides outside the gene matches: 11. As DNA, the CDR3 is TGTGCCAGCTCACGCGGACAGGGTATTCCGAGCTCCTACAATGAGCAGTTCTTC. It is translated as CASSRGQGIPSSYNEQFF.

The V call is TRBV7-2, the J call TRBJ2-2; D call uncertain. CDR1 SGHTA and CDR2 FQGNSA come from the germline V gene. Trimming cost V 5 bases and J 6 bases, with 7 bases left between them. CDR3 length equals 12 residues. The CDR3 spells CASSRNAGELFF. The CDR3 bases are TGTGCCAGCAGCCGAAACGCCGGGGAGCTGTTTTTT. The full variable domain, completed using reference TRBV7-2 and TRBJ2-2, is GAGVSQSPSNKVTEKGKDVELRCDPISGHTALYWYRQSLGQGLEFLIYFQGNSAPDKSGLPSDRFSAERTGGSVSTLTIQRTQQEDSAVYLCASSRNAGELFFGEGSRLTVL.

The V call is TRBV6-2 or TRBV6-3, the J call TRBJ2-1, with TRBD1 as a possible D gene (6 bases). Per germline, CDR1 MNHEY and CDR2 SVGEGT. The length of the CDR3 is 15 residues. The V gene lost 3 bases and the J gene lost 9 bases, with 18 bases spanning the gap. The DNA for the CDR3 is TGTGCCAGCAGTTATCCTCAGGGGAAAGGAGGTGAGCAGTTCTTC. It yields the protein CASSYPQGKGGEQFF.

The chain combines TRBV5-1 with TRBJ2-5; 7 bases align to TRBD2. This CDR3 region has 13 residues. CDR1 SGHRS and CDR2 YFSETQ come from the germline V gene. With V trimmed by 5 bases and J by 5 bases, 6 bases remained unmatched. CDR3 amino acids: CASSELASETQYF. The CDR3 nucleotides are TGCGCCAGCAGTGAACTAGCGTCGGAGACCCAGTACTTC.

The J gene is TRBJ2-3, the V gene TRBV29-1; 7 bases are shared with TRBD1. CDR3 length equals 15 residues. V was pared by 6 bases and J by 6 bases, with 15 bases of the junction left unmatched. Germline assignment: CDR1 SQVTM and CDR2 ANQGSEA. This CDR3 is CSVRRTGSSGDTQYF. The CDR3, as DNA: TGCAGCGTCAGACGGACAGGTTCGTCCGGGGATACGCAGTATTTT.

The chain carries TRBV29-1 and TRBJ2-7; D may be TRBD2 (5 bases). The CDR3 is made up of 11 amino acids. Germline V gene sequence: CDR1 SQVTM, CDR2 ANQGSEA. The ends were cut back, 7 bases at V and 3 bases at J, with 10 bases in the middle. CDR3 amino acids: CSGGNVYEQYF. CDR3 sequence (DNA): TGCAGCGGAGGGAACGTCTACGAGCAGTACTTC.

The CDR3 sequence is CASQTQYNEQFF. The CDR3 DNA reads as TGTGCCAGCCAAACTCAGTACAATGAGCAGTTCTTC. The chain has TRBV19 and TRBJ2-1; no definite D call. The CDR3 runs to 12 residues. Trimming pared 9 bases from V and 4 bases from J, leaving 10 bases between. Germline V gene sequence: CDR1 LNHDA, CDR2 SQIVND (reference sequence).

The V and J genes are TRBV7-9 and TRBJ2-5, with 7 bases fitting TRBD1. The V segment lost 3 bases and the J segment 5 bases; nucleotides outside the gene matches: 3. The CDR3 extends over 13 amino acids. Germline V gives CDR1 SEHNR, CDR2 FQNEAQ (reference sequence). The CDR3 coding sequence is TGTGCCAGCAGCTTCCGGGACAGTGAGACCCAGTACTTC. This encodes CASSFRDSETQYF.

The CDR3 bases are TGTGCCAGCAGTCCCCAGTCCTATGGCTACACCTTC. Translated, it gives CASSPQSYGYTF. The rearrangement joins TRBV2 to TRBJ1-2; D is uncertain. This CDR3 has 12 residues. Trimming shortened V by 5 bases and J by 4 bases, and 8 bases separated the two germline ends. The germline CDR1 and CDR2 sequences are SNHLY and FYNNEI.

This chain uses TRBV19 with TRBJ1-2, with D perhaps TRBD1 (5 bases). The length of the CDR3 is 15 residues. Germline loops: CDR1 LNHDA, CDR2 SQIVND (reference sequence). V was trimmed by 6 bases and J by 5 bases, leaving 19 bases between them. CDR3 in DNA: TGTGCCAGTAGCGCCTCCGGGCAGGGCCCATATGGCTACACCTTC. Translation gives CASSASGQGPYGYTF.

The chain has TRBV7-9 and TRBJ2-2, with D tentatively TRBD2 (7 bases). The V end was cut by 7 bases, the J end by 6 bases, with 21 bases between. Germline V CDR1 and CDR2: SEHNR, FQNEAQ (reference sequence). CDR3 length: 16 amino acids. The CDR3 sequence: CASTELGGLMAGELFF. The CDR3 DNA sequence: TGTGCCAGCACCGAACTCGGGGGGCTCATGGCCGGGGAGCTGTTTTTT.

The V and J genes are TRBV18 and TRBJ1-1, with 7 bases identical to TRBD1. J lost 5 bases, V lost 0 bases, and 6 bases had no gene match. Germline CDR1 and CDR2: KGHSH and LQKENI. This CDR3 contains 15 residues. In nucleotides, the CDR3 is TGTGCCAGCTCACCACCGACAGGGCGGGTGACTGAAGCTTTCTTT. Its protein is CASSPPTGRVTEAFF.